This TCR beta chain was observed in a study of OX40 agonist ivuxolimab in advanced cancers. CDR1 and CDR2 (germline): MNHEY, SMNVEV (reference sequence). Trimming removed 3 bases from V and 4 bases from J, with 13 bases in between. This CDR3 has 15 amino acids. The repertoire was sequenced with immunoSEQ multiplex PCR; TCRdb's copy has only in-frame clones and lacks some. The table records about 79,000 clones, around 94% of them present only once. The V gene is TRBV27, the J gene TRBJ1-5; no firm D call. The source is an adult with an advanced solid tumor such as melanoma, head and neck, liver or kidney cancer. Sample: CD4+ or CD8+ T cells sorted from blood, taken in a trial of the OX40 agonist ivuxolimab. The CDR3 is CASSFVGMGNQPQHF. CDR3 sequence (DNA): TGTGCCAGCAGTTTTGTAGGGATGGGAAATCAGCCCCAGCATTTT.